A single sample is the source of the 22 T cell receptor beta chains below, sequenced in a study of blood T cell repertoires in COVID-19. The assay was immunoSEQ multiplex PCR, and TCRdb's table has in-frame clones only and misses some. The table shows just under 150,000 clones, with over 65% occurring only once. The sample consisted of peripheral blood. All receptors come from a human donor in a cohort sampled during active COVID-19.

This clone was seen just once. V usage is TRBV11-2 and J usage is TRBJ2-2; D not resolved. CDR1 is SGHAT and CDR2 is FQNNGV in the germline V gene. Trimming removed 5 bases from V and 2 bases from J, with 12 bases in between. The CDR3 sequence is 15 residues long. CDR3 nucleotides: TGTGCCAGCAGCACGTCGACAACCAACACCGGGGAGCTGTTTTTT. Protein product: CASSTSTTNTGELFF.

The gene calls are TRBV12-5 and TRBJ2-1; D ambiguous. This CDR3 has 15 amino acids. The V end was cut by 2 bases, the J end by 0 bases, with 8 bases between. Germline V gives CDR1 LGHNT, CDR2 FRNRAP. The chain's CDR3 is CASGLFRSSYNEQFF. CDR3 coding DNA: TGTGCTAGTGGTTTGTTCCGGAGCTCCTACAATGAGCAGTTCTTC.

This clone was recorded a few times. The V call is TRBV28, the J call TRBJ2-1, with a tentative D call TRBD2 (6 bases). The CDR3 length is 12 residues. With 6 bases removed from V and 4 bases from J, the gap between germline ends came to 7 bases. Germline loops: CDR1 MDHEN, CDR2 SYDVKM. The CDR3 region is CASRGTYNEQFF. In nucleotides, the CDR3 is TGTGCCAGCAGGGGGACTTACAATGAGCAGTTCTTC.

V is TRBV5-4 and J is TRBJ2-2; 8 bases are a match to TRBD2. The germline V gene encodes CDR1 SGHNT and CDR2 YYREEE (reference sequence). The CDR3 is 16 residues long. V lost 4 bases to trimming and J lost 5 bases; unmatched junction nucleotides: 10. CDR3 DNA sequence: TGTGCCAGCAGCACGGGGGGAGGGACTAGGACCGGGGAGCTGTTTTTT. This gives the protein CASSTGGGTRTGELFF. Using reference TRBV5-4 and TRBJ2-2 for the parts outside the CDR3, the full variable domain is ETGVTQSPTHLIKTRGQQVTLRCSSQSGHNTVSWYQQALGQGPQFIFQYYREEENGRGNFPPRFSGLQFPNYSSELNVNALELDDSALYLCASSTGGGTRTGELFFGEGSRLTVL.

V gene TRBV5-1 combines with J gene TRBJ1-2; D is undetermined. This CDR3 region has 14 residues. The germline CDR1 and CDR2 sequences are SGHRS and YFSETQ. Trimming cost V 2 bases and J 2 bases, with 10 bases left between them. The CDR3 loop is CASSFGGLNYGYTF. For the CDR3, the DNA is TGCGCCAGCAGCTTCGGCGGCCTAAACTATGGCTACACCTTC.

This clone was recorded a few times. The rearrangement links TRBV7-9 to TRBJ2-5; D may be TRBD1 (6 bases). The CDR3 has 15 amino acids. Trimming stripped 5 bases from V and 4 bases from J, with 17 bases between. Germline CDR1 SEHNR, CDR2 FQNEAQ (reference sequence). Written as DNA, the CDR3 is TGTGCCAGCAGCCCTGGACAGCCTGGGAGAGAGACCCAGTACTTC. It specifies CASSPGQPGRETQYF.

The V call is TRBV19, the J call TRBJ1-5; the D gene is possibly TRBD1 (6 bases). The V end lost 5 bases, the J end lost 5 bases, and 19 bases lay between the germline ends. The germline V gene encodes CDR1 LNHDA and CDR2 SQIVND (reference sequence). CDR3 length: 16 amino acids. DNA for the CDR3: TGTGCCAGTAGTCTCTCTTGGGGGGGCCCGGATCAGCCCCAGCATTTT. Protein: CASSLSWGGPDQPQHF.

The chain couples TRBV5-1 to TRBJ1-2; tentatively, D is TRBD1 (5 bases). The CDR3 extends over 13 amino acids. Germline V CDR1 and CDR2: SGHRS, YFSETQ. V lost 2 bases, J lost 3 bases, and 8 bases lay in between. CDR3 region: CASSFGADYGYTF. Here the CDR3 DNA reads TGCGCCAGCAGCTTTGGGGCGGACTATGGCTACACCTTC.

The chain recombines TRBV18 with TRBJ2-3; TRBD1 might be the D (5 bases). Trimming removed 6 bases from V and 6 bases from J, with 13 bases in between. The CDR3 sequence is 13 residues long. CDR1 is KGHSH and CDR2 is LQKENI in the germline V gene. The CDR3 loop reads CASSNDNRDTQYF. For the CDR3, the DNA is TGTGCCAGCTCCAACGATAACAGGGATACGCAGTATTTT.

The chain joins TRBV28 to TRBJ1-4; 7 bases are shared with TRBD1. CDR1 is MDHEN and CDR2 is SYDVKM in the germline V gene. The V segment lost 5 bases and the J segment 7 bases; nucleotides outside the gene matches: 7. The CDR3 consists of 14 residues. The CDR3 DNA reads as TGTGCCAGCAGTGCCACAGGGGTCGGTGAAAAACTGTTTTTT. Its protein is CASSATGVGEKLFF.

This clone was recorded once. The rearrangement uses TRBV29-1 and TRBJ2-3; D might be TRBD2 (6 bases). The CDR3 totals 13 residues. Trimming removed 4 bases from V and 6 bases from J, with 14 bases in between. Germline values: CDR1 SQVTM, CDR2 ANQGSEA. The CDR3 DNA sequence: TGCAGCGTTGTGATGGAGGGATTGGATACGCAGTATTTT. Its translation is CSVVMEGLDTQYF.

V is TRBV19 and J is TRBJ1-5; D not resolved. CDR3 size: 13 residues. Germline V gene data show CDR1 as LNHDA and CDR2 as SQIVND (reference sequence). Trimming took 3 bases from V and 4 from J, leaving 7 bases between them. CDR3 residues: CASSIQDNQPQHF. CDR3 coding DNA: TGTGCCAGTAGTATCCAGGATAATCAGCCCCAGCATTTT.

J is TRBJ2-1 and V is TRBV3-1 (or the pseudogene TRBV3-2), with D maybe TRBD2 (5 bases). This CDR3 comprises 13 residues. Germline V gene data show CDR1 as LGHDT and CDR2 as YNNKEL (reference sequence). V dropped 4 bases and J dropped 7 bases, with 11 bases sitting between them. CDR3 sequence: CASSPLEGNEQFF. CDR3 coding DNA: TGTGCCAGCAGCCCTCTTGAGGGAAATGAGCAGTTCTTC.

V is TRBV27 and J is TRBJ2-2; 11 bases map to TRBD2. Germline CDR1 reads MNHEY; CDR2 reads SMNVEV (reference sequence). This CDR3 contains 14 residues. The trim removed 6 bases at V and 6 bases at J, leaving 3 bases unmatched. CDR3: CASRQLAGAGELFF. The CDR3 bases are TGTGCCAGCAGGCAACTAGCGGGGGCCGGGGAGCTGTTTTTT.

This chain joins TRBV1 and TRBJ2-2; the listed D gene, TRBD2, was not tested against the DNA. TRBV1 is termed a pseudogene. This CDR3 contains 16 residues. Here the CDR3 reads CTSSAELAENTGELFF. Written as DNA, the CDR3 is TGCACCAGCAGCGCCGAACTAGCGGAGAACACCGGGGAGCTGTTTTTT.

This chain connects TRBV6-5 to TRBJ1-1; D perhaps matches TRBD1 (5 bases). The CDR3 is 14 residues long. From germline, CDR1 is MNHEY and CDR2 SVGAGI. V was shortened by 4 bases and J by 6 bases, with 15 bases between the two germline ends. The CDR3 nucleotides read TGTGCCAGCAGTTTAGAGGGGAGGTGGGCTGAAGCTTTCTTT. This encodes CASSLEGRWAEAFF.

V gene TRBV28 combines with J gene TRBJ2-2; TRBD1 matches 9 bases. Trimming removed 6 bases from V and 1 base from J; junction bases left unmatched: 6. This CDR3 spans 16 amino acids. From germline, CDR1 is MDHEN and CDR2 SYDVKM. The CDR3 loop reads CASSWDRALNTGELFF. CDR3 sequence (DNA): TGTGCCAGCAGCTGGGACAGGGCCCTGAACACCGGGGAGCTGTTTTTT.

The rearrangement joins TRBV10-3 to TRBJ2-2; 7 bases align to TRBD1. After removal of 7 bases from V and 6 bases from J, the junction contained 17 bases not matched to a gene. The CDR3 sequence is 17 residues long. Looked up from germline, CDR1 is ENHRY and CDR2 is SYGVKD. CDR3 in amino acids: CAITTTPRQGSAGELFF. Written as DNA, the CDR3 is TGTGCCATCACCACGACCCCGAGACAGGGTTCCGCCGGGGAGCTGTTTTTT.

The rearrangement joins TRBV11-2 to TRBJ2-3, with 8 bases lining up with TRBD1. The CDR3 runs 15 residues. The germline CDR1 and CDR2 sequences are SGHAT and FQNNGV. V shed 7 bases and J 5 bases; nucleotides not matched to a gene: 11. The CDR3 is CASTTRTGSEDTQYF. CDR3 coding DNA: TGTGCCAGCACTACTCGGACAGGGAGTGAAGATACGCAGTATTTT.

This chain links TRBV11-2 with TRBJ1-1, with a weak D call TRBD1 (6 bases). The germline V and J ends were trimmed by 3 bases and 7 bases, with 12 bases remaining between them. CDR3 length equals 13 residues. Germline V gives CDR1 SGHAT, CDR2 FQNNGV. CDR3 DNA sequence: TGTGCCAGCAGCTTCGCCGGACAGATTGAAGCTTTCTTT. Translating gives CASSFAGQIEAFF.

The chain joins TRBV7-8 to TRBJ1-6, with 7 bases aligning to TRBD1. The CDR3 length is 15 residues. Unmatched junction bases numbered 7, after V lost 1 base and J lost 10 bases. Germline loops: CDR1 SGHVS, CDR2 FQNEAQ. In nucleotides, the CDR3 is TGTGCCAGCAGCTTAGGGGCAGGGGGTGGATCACCCCTCCACTTT. It is translated as CASSLGAGGGSPLHF.

The chain uses TRBV3-1 (or the pseudogene TRBV3-2) and TRBJ2-7; TRBD2 matches 7 bases. Germline V gene lookup returns CDR1 LGHDT and CDR2 YNNKEL (reference sequence). V lost 3 bases and J lost 4; bases outside the gene matches: 6. This CDR3 is 14 amino acids long. For the CDR3, the DNA is TGTGCCAGCAGCCAGTCGACTAGCCGATACGAGCAGTACTTC. It codes for CASSQSTSRYEQYF.